These 13 T cell receptor beta chains came from one sample sequenced in a study of blood T cell repertoires in COVID-19. Sequencing was performed with immunoSEQ multiplex PCR; in TCRdb, only in-frame clones are kept and a portion is missing. The sample gives 60,000 or so clones, over 80% of which show up once; roughly 7.6% is in the top ten. The sample comprised peripheral blood. These receptor sequences come from a human donor with active COVID-19. The donor label of this sample is uncertain.

The V call is TRBV2, the J call TRBJ1-5; no definite D call. V lost 6 bases to trimming and J lost 0 bases, with 6 bases between them. Germline CDR1 and CDR2: SNHLY and FYNNEI. The CDR3 contains 13 residues. As DNA, the CDR3 is TGTGCCAGCAGGTTAGTTAGCAATCAGCCCCAGCATTTT. Protein sequence: CASRLVSNQPQHF.

The V and J genes are TRBV6-6 and TRBJ2-5; D call uncertain. V was trimmed by 3 bases and J by 1 base, leaving 6 bases between them. This CDR3 has 13 amino acids. The germline V gene encodes CDR1 MNHNY and CDR2 SVGAGI (reference sequence). The CDR3, as DNA: TGTGCCAGCAGTTATAAAGCCCAAGAGACCCAGTACTTC. It specifies CASSYKAQETQYF.

CDR3 DNA sequence: TGTGCCAGCAGTTCGGGACAGGGGGCTGTGTACGAGCAGTACTTC. As protein: CASSSGQGAVYEQYF. This rearrangement joins TRBV6-5 to TRBJ2-7, with TRBD1 identical over 12 bases. Germline CDR1 is MNHEY and CDR2 is SVGAGI. V trimming: 4 bases; J trimming: 4 bases; junction bases outside the gene matches: 5. The CDR3 spans 15 residues.

The V and J genes are TRBV5-6 and TRBJ2-2; TRBD1 matches 8 bases. V lost 3 bases, J lost 1 base, and 5 bases stayed unmatched. The CDR3 length is 16 residues. Per the germline V gene, CDR1 is SGHDT and CDR2 is YYEEEE. CDR3 coding DNA: TGTGCCAGCAGCTCAACAGGACAGGGGAACACCGGGGAGCTGTTTTTT. Encoded protein: CASSSTGQGNTGELFF.

This chain joins TRBV19 and TRBJ1-5; D unclear. V was pared by 8 bases and J by 4 bases, with 12 bases between. Germline CDR1 and CDR2: LNHDA and SQIVND (reference sequence). There are 13 residues in the CDR3. CDR3 amino acids: CASAPRENQPQHF. The CDR3 DNA reads as TGTGCCAGTGCCCCCCGGGAAAATCAGCCCCAGCATTTT.

This chain joins TRBV6-1 and TRBJ2-1; TRBD1 aligns across 8 bases. V lost 2 bases to trimming and J lost 9 bases; unmatched junction nucleotides: 6. CDR3 size: 14 residues. Germline V gene sequence: CDR1 MNHNS, CDR2 SASEGT. The CDR3 DNA sequence: TGTGCCAGCAGTGAAATCGGACAGGGCAGTGAGCAGTTCTTC. Protein sequence: CASSEIGQGSEQFF.

The chain employs TRBV6-5 and TRBJ1-6, with D unclear. Trimming took off 0 bases at V and 0 bases at J, with 3 bases between the two ends. This CDR3 has 15 residues. In germline, CDR1 is MNHEY, CDR2 SVGAGI. The CDR3 protein is CASSYSSSYNSPLHF. The CDR3 bases are TGTGCCAGCAGTTACTCGAGCTCCTATAATTCACCCCTCCACTTT.

V is TRBV6-5 and J is TRBJ1-5; D remains unclear. Germline lookup yields CDR1 MNHEY and CDR2 SVGAGI. Trimming left V 0 bases short and J 3 bases short, with 9 bases between. There are 15 residues in the CDR3. CDR3 loop: CASSYSSMINQPQHF. The CDR3 region has the DNA TGTGCCAGCAGTTACTCGAGTATGATCAATCAGCCCCAGCATTTT.

The chain recombines TRBV6-5 with TRBJ2-7; the D is unclear. This CDR3 contains 11 residues. V gave up 6 bases and J gave up 6 bases, with 9 bases separating them. The germline V gene has CDR1 MNHEY and CDR2 SVGAGI. This chain's CDR3 is CASSPGGEQYF. The CDR3 DNA reads TGTGCCAGCAGCCCCGGTGGCGAGCAGTACTTC.

The chain has TRBV29-1 and TRBJ2-1, with D maybe TRBD2 (5 bases). Trimming pared 7 bases from V and 7 bases from J, leaving 14 bases between. The V gene's germline CDR1 is SQVTM and CDR2 ANQGSEA. This CDR3 spans 12 amino acids. In DNA form, the CDR3 reads TGCAGCGCCTATAGCGTGAGGAATGAGCAGTTCTTC. Translation gives CSAYSVRNEQFF.

This clone has only a few counts. This chain connects TRBV6-4 to TRBJ2-6; weak D call: TRBD1 (7 bases). V lost 4 bases and J lost 2, with 12 bases in between. Germline V gene data show CDR1 as MRHNA and CDR2 as SNTAGT. This CDR3 contains 16 residues. CDR3 sequence: CASSGTGGAGANVLTF. The CDR3, as DNA: TGTGCCAGCAGTGGGACAGGCGGGGCTGGGGCCAACGTCCTGACTTTC.

The J gene is TRBJ2-7, the V gene TRBV5-6; 9 bases map to TRBD2. J was trimmed by 4 bases and V by 3 bases; bases with no gene match: 14. CDR3 size: 17 residues. Germline V gene sequence: CDR1 SGHDT, CDR2 YYEEEE. DNA for the CDR3: TGTGCCAGCAGCTCCACCCTCTTAGCGGGAGCCGAGTACGAGCAGTACTTC. As protein: CASSSTLLAGAEYEQYF.

The chain has TRBV13 and TRBJ2-1, with 9 bases aligning to TRBD2. The trim removed 4 bases at V and 7 bases at J, leaving 8 bases unmatched. This CDR3 region has 15 residues. Germline lookup yields CDR1 PRHDT and CDR2 FYEKMQ (reference sequence). The CDR3 DNA is TGTGCCAGCAGCTACTCGACTAGCGGAGCGAATGAGCAGTTCTTC. As protein: CASSYSTSGANEQFF.